Below, one T cell receptor beta chain is given with its context. The data derive from a study of OX40 agonist ivuxolimab in advanced cancers. CDR1 SGHKS and CDR2 YYEKEE come from the germline V gene (reference sequence). V trimming: 4 bases; J trimming: 12 bases; junction bases outside the gene matches: 7. This CDR3 contains 12 residues. TCRdb's table, derived via immunoSEQ multiplex PCR, lists solely in-frame clones and lacks some. Of about 58,000 clones listed, 75% to 90% are singletons. The receptor was derived from an adult with an advanced solid tumor such as melanoma, head and neck, liver or kidney cancer. The chain is built from TRBV5-5 and TRBJ1-5; 7 positions agree with TRBD1. Sequenced here: CD4+ or CD8+ T cells sorted from blood, sampled in a trial of the OX40 agonist ivuxolimab. The CDR3 here is CASSLGQTHQHF. CDR3 bases: TGTGCCAGCAGCCTGGGACAGACCCACCAGCATTTT.